These 26 T cell receptor beta chains originate from one sample sequenced in a study of metastatic and nonmetastatic thyroid tumors. Before thyroid surgery, none of the patients had received any treatment. Using MiXCR, TCRdb reanalyzed the PCR reads. The repertoire consists of some 15,000 clones, with 23% occurring once and the leading ten covering around 8%. The material sequenced was blood. These receptors came from a female donor with papillary thyroid cancer or a benign thyroid nodule (not recorded which). Some clones in this sample may be carry-over from other donors' samples.

This clone was seen many times. This chain connects TRBV2 to TRBJ1-1; D uncertain. The CDR3 has 14 amino acids. Germline V gene data show CDR1 as SNHLY and CDR2 as FYNNEI. Trimming pared 5 bases from V and 6 bases from J, leaving 16 bases between. CDR3 sequence reads: CASSFFQTGPEAFF. The CDR3 DNA reads TGTGCCAGCAGTTTTTTCCAGACGGGTCCTGAAGCTTTCTTT.

In its sample, this clone is medium-sized. Mismatch with germline at one junction end may stem from a read error. This CDR3 is also generated by other DNA sequences in the sample. The chain employs TRBV28 and TRBJ2-2, with 11 bases aligning to TRBD1. The CDR3 is 16 amino acids. Germline CDR1 reads MDHEN; CDR2 reads SYDVKM. The CDR3 is CASISLGQGVSGELFF. The CDR3 nucleotides are TGTGCCAGCATTTCTCTGGGACAGGGGGTTAGCGGGGAGCTGTTCTTT.

This chain links TRBV7-2 with TRBJ1-2; TRBD1 matches at 7 bases. V lost 5 bases, J lost 0 bases, and 6 bases stayed unmatched. Per germline, CDR1 SGHTA and CDR2 FQGNSA. CDR3 length equals 15 residues. CDR3 sequence: CASSRPGQPNYGYTF. The CDR3 nucleotides read TGTGCCAGCAGCCGGCCGGGACAGCCTAACTATGGCTACACCTTC.

At least ten counts were recorded for this clone. The rearrangement uses TRBV20-1 and TRBJ1-4; maybe TRBD1 (5 bases). The V gene's germline CDR1 is DFQATT and CDR2 SNEGSKA (reference sequence). V lost 3 bases and J 1 base, leaving 12 bases between the germline ends. This CDR3 is built from 15 residues. CDR3 sequence reads: CSARRSGGTNEKLFF. CDR3 nucleotide sequence: TGCAGTGCTAGGAGGTCTGGGGGAACTAATGAAAAACTGTTTTTT.

Concerning this clone: Just one base apart from a much larger clone, this may be a read error. J is TRBJ1-1 and V is TRBV20-1, with a weak D call TRBD1 (5 bases). The V gene lost 6 bases and the J gene lost 6 bases, with 11 bases spanning the gap. There are 11 residues in the CDR3. CDR1 and CDR2 (germline): DFQATT, SNEGSKA (reference sequence). The CDR3 coding sequence is TGCAGTGCAACAACGGGGGCTGAAGCTTTCTTT. This sequence encodes CSATTGAEAFF.

The table lists this clone with many counts. The rearrangement joins TRBV11-3 to TRBJ2-1; no reliable D call. The germline gives CDR1 SGHNT, CDR2 YENEEA. The CDR3 is 11 amino acids. Trimming shortened V by 3 bases and J by 9 bases, and 6 bases separated the two germline ends. In DNA, the CDR3 is TGTGCCAGCAGCTTGGGTGGTGAGCAGTTCTTC. It specifies CASSLGGEQFF.

The rearrangement links TRBV5-1 to TRBJ2-7; possible D gene TRBD1, 6 bases. From germline, CDR1 is SGHRS and CDR2 YFSETQ. The germline V and J ends were trimmed by 0 bases and 5 bases, with 15 bases remaining between them. There are 15 residues in the CDR3. As DNA, the CDR3 is TGCGCCAGCAGCTTGGCCGAACAGGGCAGGCACGAGCAGTACTTC. Protein sequence: CASSLAEQGRHEQYF.

This clone occurred many times. The chain carries TRBV5-4 and TRBJ2-1; 8 bases are a match to TRBD2. The CDR3 has 17 amino acids. CDR1 and CDR2 from the germline V gene are SGHNT and YYREEE (reference sequence). J was trimmed by 3 bases and V by 4 bases; bases with no gene match: 12. CDR3 sequence reads: CASSRGIRGGDYNEQFF. CDR3 DNA sequence: TGTGCCAGCAGCCGGGGCATCCGGGGGGGCGACTACAATGAGCAGTTCTTC.

This clone was seen at least ten times. One end of the junction is discordant with germline, which a read error may explain. The chain recombines TRBV15 with TRBJ2-5; D gene unclear. The CDR3 is 15 amino acids. Germline-derived CDR1 and CDR2 are LNHNV and YYDKDF (reference sequence). The CDR3: CAISRDRRPQETQYF. In nucleotides, the CDR3 is TGTGCCATCAGCAGAGATCGTCGGCCACAAGAGACCCAGTACTTC.

This clone showed up just a few times. The chain couples TRBV5-1 to TRBJ1-1, with 7 bases matching TRBD1. This CDR3 is 14 amino acids long. The germline gives CDR1 SGHRS, CDR2 YFSETQ. V gave up 3 bases and J gave up 7 bases; unmatched junction bases: 9. DNA for the CDR3: TGCGCCAGCAGCTCGTTACAGGGGTGGGGTGAAGCTTTCTTT. As protein: CASSSLQGWGEAFF.

This clone showed up just a few times. V and J are TRBV28 and TRBJ1-6; no firm D call. The V and J ends lost 7 bases and 9 bases respectively, with 19 bases between them. This CDR3 region has 15 residues. Germline V gives CDR1 MDHEN, CDR2 SYDVKM. For the CDR3, the DNA is TGTGCCAGCATGGGCCCCCGGACCAATAGTTCACCCCTCCACTTT. It codes for CASMGPRTNSSPLHF.

Many counts were recorded for this clone. V gene TRBV5-1 combines with J gene TRBJ2-1; TRBD1 matches 10 bases. Germline CDR1 SGHRS, CDR2 YFSETQ. The CDR3 contains 16 residues. V lost 2 bases, J lost 7 bases, and 9 bases stayed unmatched. CDR3 protein: CASSLPGTGAWNEQFF. The CDR3 nucleotides read TGCGCCAGCAGCTTACCCGGGACAGGGGCTTGGAATGAGCAGTTCTTC.

The chain employs TRBV5-1 and TRBJ2-2, with D perhaps matching TRBD2 (5 bases). There are 17 residues in the CDR3. Looked up from germline, CDR1 is SGHRS and CDR2 is YFSETQ. V dropped 3 bases and J dropped 1 base, with 16 bases sitting between them. The CDR3 region is CASSSGPSGGNTGELFF. The DNA of the CDR3 is TGCGCCAGCAGCTCGGGTCCGAGCGGAGGGAACACCGGGGAGCTGTTTTTT.

This clone is categorized as medium-sized. The CDR3 here is CASSRSPGTFSYEQYF. CDR3 nucleotides: TGTGCCAGCAGCCGCAGTCCGGGGACATTCTCCTACGAGCAGTACTTC. The chain uses TRBV7-8 and TRBJ2-7, with D maybe TRBD1 (6 bases). Germline CDR1 reads SGHVS; CDR2 reads FQNEAQ. The CDR3 runs 16 residues. V lost 5 bases and J lost 0, with 17 bases in between.

This clone was detected a few times. This rearrangement joins TRBV28 to TRBJ2-3; D might be TRBD1 or TRBD2, each matching 6 bases. V gave up 11 bases and J gave up 3 bases, with 15 bases separating them. CDR1 and CDR2 from the germline V gene are MDHEN and SYDVKM. The length of the CDR3 is 13 residues. This CDR3 reads CAGLKGGTDTQYF. The CDR3 nucleotides read TGTGCCGGACTTAAGGGGGGAACAGATACGCAGTATTTT.

In its sample, this clone is medium-sized. The V call is TRBV19, the J call TRBJ2-1, with D possibly being TRBD2 (5 bases). Germline V gene lookup returns CDR1 LNHDA and CDR2 SQIVND (reference sequence). The CDR3 is 12 residues long. V gave up 1 base and J gave up 15 bases, with 13 bases separating them. The CDR3 here is CASSIVAGRRFF. CDR3 nucleotides: TGTGCCAGTAGTATAGTCGCGGGTCGGCGGTTCTTC.

This chain joins TRBV7-3 and TRBJ2-7; D assignment may be TRBD1 or TRBD2 (5 bases each). This CDR3 contains 19 residues. Germline V gene lookup returns CDR1 SGHTA and CDR2 FQGTGA. V shed 2 bases and J shed 4 bases, with 27 bases lying between them. This CDR3 reads CASSLRGIMNTGDRYEQYF. The CDR3 DNA reads TGTGCCAGCAGCTTACGTGGGATAATGAACACCGGGGACCGGTACGAGCAGTACTTC. Variable domain in full (rest from reference TRBV7-3 and TRBJ2-7): GAGVSQTPSNKVTEKGKYVELRCDPISGHTALYWYRQSLGQGPEFLIYFQGTGAADDSGLPNDRFFAVRPEGSVSTLKIQRTERGDSAVYLCASSLRGIMNTGDRYEQYFGPGTRLTVT.

This clone appeared a few times. Other nucleotide sequences from this sample produce the same CDR3. This rearrangement joins TRBV12-3 or TRBV12-4 to TRBJ2-1, with 11 bases lining up with TRBD2. The CDR3 sequence is 16 residues long. Trimming removed 6 bases from V and 9 bases from J; junction bases left unmatched: 13. The CDR3 reads CASSPGTSGSFIEQFF. CDR3 nucleotides: TGTGCCAGCAGCCCTGGGACTAGCGGCAGTTTTATTGAGCAGTTCTTC.

Concerning this clone itself: Being one base from a much bigger clone, this may be a read error. The same CDR3 also results from other DNA sequences found in this sample. The CDR3 region has the DNA TGTGCCAGCAGCCAAGATCCGGGGGTTGGAGCCTACAATGAGCAGTTCTTC. This sequence encodes CASSQDPGVGAYNEQFF. V and J are TRBV3-1 and TRBJ2-1; tentatively, D is TRBD2 (6 bases). There are 17 residues in the CDR3. V was trimmed by 0 bases and J by 2 bases, leaving 14 bases between them. Germline assignment: CDR1 LGHDT and CDR2 YNNKEL (reference sequence).

This clone has ten or more counts. The chain recombines TRBV4-3 with TRBJ1-2; the D gene is possibly TRBD1 (5 bases). Germline CDR1 LGHNA, CDR2 YSLEER. There are 15 residues in the CDR3. Trimming stripped 0 bases from V and 2 bases from J, with 10 bases between. The CDR3 sequence: CASSQDPGGNYGYTF. For the CDR3, the DNA is TGCGCCAGCAGCCAAGATCCGGGGGGGAACTATGGCTACACCTTC.

The chain couples TRBV19 to TRBJ2-3; no definite D call. Deletions cut 3 bases from V and 3 bases from J, with 16 bases between. The CDR3 has 16 residues. Germline CDR1 LNHDA, CDR2 SQIVND (reference sequence). CDR3 DNA sequence: TGTGCCAGTAGTATTTGGGCAGCCGATGGGACAGATACGCAGTATTTT. This sequence encodes CASSIWAADGTDTQYF.

This clone was picked up many times. The chain's CDR3 is CASSQARDRPHTF. The CDR3 bases are TGCGCCAGCAGCCAAGCTCGGGACAGGCCCCACACCTTC. The gene calls are TRBV4-1 and TRBJ1-2; 8 positions agree with TRBD1. This CDR3 has 13 residues. After removal of 1 base from V and 12 bases from J, the junction contained 7 bases not matched to a gene. The germline V gene encodes CDR1 MGHRA and CDR2 YSYEKL.

Many counts were recorded for this clone. As DNA, the CDR3 is TGTGCCAGCAGTGAAGATTTGCCCAATGAGCAGTTCTTC. Amino acids: CASSEDLPNEQFF. This rearrangement joins TRBV2 to TRBJ2-1; D is undetermined. This CDR3 spans 13 amino acids. Germline V CDR1 and CDR2: SNHLY, FYNNEI. Between the trimmed V and J ends, which lost 1 base and 6 bases, there was a span of 7 bases.

This clone occurred many times. The rearrangement uses TRBV28 and TRBJ2-3, with D possibly matching TRBD1 (6 bases). Germline values: CDR1 MDHEN, CDR2 SYDVKM. Trimming stripped 5 bases from V and 2 bases from J, with 17 bases between. CDR3 length: 16 residues. Written as DNA, the CDR3 is TGTGCCAGCAGTCCTGCGACGGGACACCTCACAGATACGCAGTATTTT. Translated, it gives CASSPATGHLTDTQYF.

On this clone: Given the absence of the conserved phenylalanine or tryptophan at the CDR3 end, a read error is likely. The rearrangement joins TRBV9 to TRBJ2-7; the match to TRBD1 covers 8 bases. Losses at the gene ends were 6 bases for V and 4 bases for J; bases not matched to a gene: 9. Per the germline V gene, CDR1 is SGDLS and CDR2 is YYNGEE. There are 14 residues in the CDR3. CDR3 bases: TGTGCCAGCATCGCCTGGCAGGGGGCTTACGAGCAGTACCTC. This gives the protein CASIAWQGAYEQYL.

This clone was seen more than once but under ten times. Germline and junction disagree at one end, which may indicate a read error. The genes are TRBV25-1 and TRBJ1-6; D remains ambiguous. Germline V gene lookup returns CDR1 MGHDK and CDR2 SYGVNS. There are 15 residues in the CDR3. The CDR3 DNA reads TGTGCCAGCAGTGCGGAACGGCCGTCGAGTTCACCCCTACACTTT. The encoded protein is CASSAERPSSSPLHF.